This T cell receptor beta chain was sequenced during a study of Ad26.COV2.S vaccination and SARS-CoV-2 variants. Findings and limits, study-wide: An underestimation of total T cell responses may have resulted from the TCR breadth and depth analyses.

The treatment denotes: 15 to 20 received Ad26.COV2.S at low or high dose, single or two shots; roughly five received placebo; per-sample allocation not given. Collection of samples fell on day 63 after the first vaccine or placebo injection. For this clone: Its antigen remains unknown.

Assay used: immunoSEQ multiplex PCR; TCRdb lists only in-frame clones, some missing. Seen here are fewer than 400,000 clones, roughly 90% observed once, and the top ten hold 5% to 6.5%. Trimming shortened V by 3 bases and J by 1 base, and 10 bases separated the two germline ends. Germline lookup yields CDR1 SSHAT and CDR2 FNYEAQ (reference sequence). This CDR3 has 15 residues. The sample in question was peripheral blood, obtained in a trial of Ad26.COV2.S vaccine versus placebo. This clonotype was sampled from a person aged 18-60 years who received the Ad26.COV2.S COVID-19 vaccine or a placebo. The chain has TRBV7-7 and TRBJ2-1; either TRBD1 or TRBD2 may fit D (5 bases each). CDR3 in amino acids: CASSLGEQSYNEQFF. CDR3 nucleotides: TGTGCCAGCAGCTTGGGGGAGCAATCCTACAATGAGCAGTTCTTC.